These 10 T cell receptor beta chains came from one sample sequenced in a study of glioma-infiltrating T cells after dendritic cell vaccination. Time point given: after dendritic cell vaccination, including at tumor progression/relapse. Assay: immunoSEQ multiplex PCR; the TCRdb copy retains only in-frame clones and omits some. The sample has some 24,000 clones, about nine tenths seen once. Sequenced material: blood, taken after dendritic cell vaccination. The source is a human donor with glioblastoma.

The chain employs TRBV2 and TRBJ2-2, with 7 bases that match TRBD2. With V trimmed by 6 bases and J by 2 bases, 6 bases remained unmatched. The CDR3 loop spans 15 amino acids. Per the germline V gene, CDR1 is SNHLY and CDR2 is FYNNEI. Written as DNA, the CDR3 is TGTGCCAGCAGAGGGGCTAGCGGTAACACCGGGGAGCTGTTTTTT. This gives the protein CASRGASGNTGELFF. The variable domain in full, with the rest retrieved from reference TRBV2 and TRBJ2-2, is EPEVTQTPSHQVTQMGQEVILRCVPISNHLYFYWYRQILGQKVEFLVSFYNNEISEKSEIFDDQFSVERPDGSNFTLKIRSTKLEDSAMYFCASRGASGNTGELFFGEGSRLTVL.

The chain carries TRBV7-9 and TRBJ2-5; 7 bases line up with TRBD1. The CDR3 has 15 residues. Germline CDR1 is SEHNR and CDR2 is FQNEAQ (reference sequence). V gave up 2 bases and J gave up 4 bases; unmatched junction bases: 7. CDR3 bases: TGTGCCAGCAGCTTATACCGGGACAGACGAGAGACCCAGTACTTC. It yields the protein CASSLYRDRRETQYF. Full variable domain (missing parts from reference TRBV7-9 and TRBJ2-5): DTGVSQNPRHKITKRGQNVTFRCDPISEHNRLYWYRQTLGQGPEFLTYFQNEAQLEKSRLLSDRFSAERPKGSFSTLEIQRTEQGDSAMYLCASSLYRDRRETQYFGPGTRLLVL.

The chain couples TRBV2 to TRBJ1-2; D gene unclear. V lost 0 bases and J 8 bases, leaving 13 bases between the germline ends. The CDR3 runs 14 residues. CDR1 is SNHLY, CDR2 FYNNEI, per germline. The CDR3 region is CASSEALQESGYTF. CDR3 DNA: TGTGCCAGCAGTGAAGCGCTTCAGGAATCCGGCTACACCTTC.

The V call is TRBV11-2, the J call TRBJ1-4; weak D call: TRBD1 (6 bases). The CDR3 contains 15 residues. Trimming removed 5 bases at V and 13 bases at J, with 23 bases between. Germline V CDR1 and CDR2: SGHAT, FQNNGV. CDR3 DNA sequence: TGTGCCAGCAGCCCTCCAGGGACACCAGGACTCGGACTGTTTTTT. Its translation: CASSPPGTPGLGLFF.

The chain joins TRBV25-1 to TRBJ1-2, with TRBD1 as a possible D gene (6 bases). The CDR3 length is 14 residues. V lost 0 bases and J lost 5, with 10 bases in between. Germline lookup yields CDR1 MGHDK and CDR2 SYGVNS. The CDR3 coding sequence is TGTGCCAGCAGTGAATACGACAGGCCTTATGGCTACACCTTC. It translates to CASSEYDRPYGYTF.

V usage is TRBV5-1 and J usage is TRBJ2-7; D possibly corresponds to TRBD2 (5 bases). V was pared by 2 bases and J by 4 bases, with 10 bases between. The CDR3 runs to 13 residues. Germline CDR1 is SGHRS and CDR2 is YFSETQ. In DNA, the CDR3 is TGCGCCAGCAGCTTACGGACGGGATACGAGCAGTACTTC. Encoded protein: CASSLRTGYEQYF.

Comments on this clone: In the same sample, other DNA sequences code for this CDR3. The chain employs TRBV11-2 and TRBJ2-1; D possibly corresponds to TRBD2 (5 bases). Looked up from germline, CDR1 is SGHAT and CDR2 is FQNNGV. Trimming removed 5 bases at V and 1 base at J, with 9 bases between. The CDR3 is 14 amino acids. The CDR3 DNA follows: TGTGCCAGCAGCGCAACTAGTTCCTACAATGAGCAGTTCTTC. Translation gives CASSATSSYNEQFF.

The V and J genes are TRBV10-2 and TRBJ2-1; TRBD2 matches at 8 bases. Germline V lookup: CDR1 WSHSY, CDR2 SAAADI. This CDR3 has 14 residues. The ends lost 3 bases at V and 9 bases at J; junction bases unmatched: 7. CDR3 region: CASSERTGGAEQFF. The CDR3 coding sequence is TGCGCCAGCAGTGAAAGGACGGGGGGGGCTGAGCAGTTCTTC.

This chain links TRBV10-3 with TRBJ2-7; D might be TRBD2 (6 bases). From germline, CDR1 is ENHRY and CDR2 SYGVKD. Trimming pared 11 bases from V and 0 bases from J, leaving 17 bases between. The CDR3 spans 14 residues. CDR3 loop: CAVGDETSSYEQYF. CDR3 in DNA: TGTGCCGTCGGGGATGAGACTAGCTCCTACGAGCAGTACTTC.

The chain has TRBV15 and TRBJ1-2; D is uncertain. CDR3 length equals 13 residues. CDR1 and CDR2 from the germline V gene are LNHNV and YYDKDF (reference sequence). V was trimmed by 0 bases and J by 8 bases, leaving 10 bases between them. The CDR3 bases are TGTGCCACCAGCAGAGATGTCGCGGGAGGCTACACCTTC. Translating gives CATSRDVAGGYTF.